The following is a T cell receptor (beta chain) sequence with its context. Clones were sequenced by immunoSEQ multiplex PCR, and TCRdb holds only the in-frame ones, with some missing. The sample consists of about 350,000 clones, 89% of them appearing once. The data were taken from a study of blood T cell repertoires in COVID-19. In the study overall: PBMCs, B-cell-depleted T cells, or T cells provided the cDNA or gDNA that made up the material.

This receptor was obtained from a woman aged 60-75 years with COVID-19, enrolled during active disease. The material sequenced was peripheral blood.

This CDR3 is CASSIYRGRDTEAFF. CDR3 in DNA: TGTGCCAGTAGTATCTACAGGGGGCGAGACACTGAAGCTTTCTTT. This chain joins TRBV19 and TRBJ1-1; 9 nucleotides agree with TRBD1. This CDR3 region has 15 residues. Trimming cost V 3 bases and J 3 bases; bases outside gene matches: 5. Germline V gene lookup returns CDR1 LNHDA and CDR2 SQIVND (reference sequence).